This paragraph covers one TCR beta chain sequence. Categorization into cohorts depended on clinical history that participants reported. The sample belongs to a study of blood T cell repertoires in COVID-19. Study information: Whether acute or convalescent, the COVID-19 samples came from the United States, Italy and Spain.

This table comes from immunoSEQ multiplex PCR, and its TCRdb copy is limited to in-frame clones, with some not included. The data show a few hundred thousand clones, roughly 86% seen once. Germline CDR1 and CDR2: MGHRA and YSYEKL. This CDR3 contains 16 residues. V lost 5 bases, J lost 4 bases, and 12 bases stayed unmatched. The receptor's source is a man in his late teens or twenties with acute COVID-19. Input material: PBMCs or T cells enriched from blood (not recorded which). The rearrangement joins TRBV4-1 to TRBJ2-5, with 8 bases aligning to TRBD2. The CDR3 DNA follows: TGCGCCAGCAGCGTACTCGCCCAGCGGGAGAGAGAGACCCAGTACTTC. Its protein product is CASSVLAQRERETQYF.